The 5 T cell receptor beta chains presented below share a single source sample, sequenced in a study of cytomegalovirus exposure and HLA in healthy donors. 13 Jbeta primers and 60 Vbeta primers were used for the PCR. Measured with immunoSEQ multiplex PCR; TCRdb has only the in-frame clones, and not every one. This repertoire includes 85,000 or so clones. Sequenced: PBMCs. The receptors come from a woman younger than 45 in good health and CMV-seronegative.

The V call is TRBV18, the J call TRBJ1-4; no reliable D call. The CDR3 extends over 15 amino acids. Trimming removed 4 bases from V and 6 bases from J, with 15 bases in between. CDR1 is KGHSH, CDR2 LQKENI, per germline. The CDR3 region has the DNA TGTGCCAGCTCACGTACGGTCGGGGTTGATGAAAAACTGTTTTTT. Protein sequence: CASSRTVGVDEKLFF. The full variable domain, in which reference TRBV18 and TRBJ1-4 provide the parts outside the CDR3, is NAGVMQNPRHLVRRRGQEARLRCSPMKGHSHVYWYRQLPEEGLKFMVYLQKENIIDESGMPKERFSAEFPKEGPSILRIQQVVRGDSAAYFCASSRTVGVDEKLFFGSGTQLSVL.

The rearrangement links TRBV30 to TRBJ1-2, with 7 bases lining up with TRBD1. CDR3 size: 14 residues. Germline V CDR1 and CDR2: GTSNPN, SVGIG (reference sequence). J gave up 0 bases and V 2 bases, and 3 bases lay outside the gene matches. The CDR3 spells CAWSTDRANYGYTF. Here the CDR3 DNA reads TGTGCCTGGAGTACCGACAGGGCTAACTATGGCTACACCTTC.

The CDR3 loop is CSVEVSGVETQYF. CDR3 coding DNA: TGCAGCGTTGAAGTTTCGGGGGTAGAGACCCAGTACTTC. The J gene is TRBJ2-5, the V gene TRBV29-1; D is possibly TRBD2 (6 bases). The germline V gene has CDR1 SQVTM and CDR2 ANQGSEA. V was cut by 1 base and J by 4 bases, with 10 bases left in between. This CDR3 comprises 13 residues.

The chain is built from TRBV10-3 and TRBJ2-7, with 8 bases identical to TRBD1. From germline, CDR1 is ENHRY and CDR2 SYGVKD. The CDR3 is 13 residues long. V was pared by 3 bases and J by 4 bases, with 2 bases of the junction left unmatched. CDR3 nucleotide sequence: TGTGCCATCAGTGACCGGACAGGGTACGAGCAGTACTTC. It encodes CAISDRTGYEQYF.

The chain is built from TRBV29-1 and TRBJ2-7; a weak D match, TRBD1 (6 bases). The CDR3 is 14 residues long. Between the trimmed V and J ends, which lost 6 bases and 6 bases, there was a span of 21 bases. Germline assignment: CDR1 SQVTM and CDR2 ANQGSEA. The CDR3 DNA is TGCAGCGTAACTGAACGGGACAAAAGGGCCGAGCAGTACTTC. Its translation: CSVTERDKRAEQYF.